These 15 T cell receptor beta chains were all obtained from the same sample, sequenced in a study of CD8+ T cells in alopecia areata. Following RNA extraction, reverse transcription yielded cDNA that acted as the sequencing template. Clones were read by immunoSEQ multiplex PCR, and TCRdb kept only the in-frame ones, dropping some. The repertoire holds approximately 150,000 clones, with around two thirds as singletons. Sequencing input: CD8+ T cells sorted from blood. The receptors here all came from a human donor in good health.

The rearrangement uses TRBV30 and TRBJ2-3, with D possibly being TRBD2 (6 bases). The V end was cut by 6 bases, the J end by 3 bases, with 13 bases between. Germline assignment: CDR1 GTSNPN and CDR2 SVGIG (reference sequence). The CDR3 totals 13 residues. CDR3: CACSGIGTDTQYF. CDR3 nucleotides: TGTGCCTGTAGCGGCATTGGTACAGATACGCAGTATTTT.

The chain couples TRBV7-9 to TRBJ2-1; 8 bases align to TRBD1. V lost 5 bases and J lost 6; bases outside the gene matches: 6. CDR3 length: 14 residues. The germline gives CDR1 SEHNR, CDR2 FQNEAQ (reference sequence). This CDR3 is CASSPRTGSNEQFF. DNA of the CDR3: TGTGCCAGCAGCCCCAGGACAGGGTCCAATGAGCAGTTCTTC. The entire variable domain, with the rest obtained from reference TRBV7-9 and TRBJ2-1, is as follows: DTGVSQNPRHKITKRGQNVTFRCDPISEHNRLYWYRQTLGQGPEFLTYFQNEAQLEKSRLLSDRFSAERPKGSFSTLEIQRTEQGDSAMYLCASSPRTGSNEQFFGPGTRLTVL.

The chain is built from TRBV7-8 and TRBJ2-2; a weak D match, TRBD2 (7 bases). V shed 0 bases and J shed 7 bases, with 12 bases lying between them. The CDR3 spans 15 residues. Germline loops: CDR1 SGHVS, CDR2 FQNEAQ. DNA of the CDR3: TGTGCCAGCAGCTTAGCTCGGGGGGCCGGCGGGGAGCTGTTTTTT. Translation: CASSLARGAGGELFF.

CDR3 bases: TGCGCCAGCAGAGGGGGAACCGGGGAGCTGTTTTTT. As protein: CASRGGTGELFF. V usage is TRBV5-1 and J usage is TRBJ2-2, with D possibly being TRBD1 (6 bases). This CDR3 has 12 amino acids. CDR1 and CDR2 from the germline V gene are SGHRS and YFSETQ. V was cut by 5 bases and J by 5 bases, with 7 bases left in between.

CDR3 sequence reads: CASSVESRLRRSYEQYF. The CDR3 nucleotides are TGTGCCAGCAGTGTGGAATCACGGCTCAGACGGAGCTACGAGCAGTACTTC. This rearrangement joins TRBV6-4 to TRBJ2-7; D not certain. This CDR3 has 17 residues. With 4 bases removed from V and 3 bases from J, the gap between germline ends came to 22 bases. Germline CDR1 is MRHNA and CDR2 is SNTAGT.

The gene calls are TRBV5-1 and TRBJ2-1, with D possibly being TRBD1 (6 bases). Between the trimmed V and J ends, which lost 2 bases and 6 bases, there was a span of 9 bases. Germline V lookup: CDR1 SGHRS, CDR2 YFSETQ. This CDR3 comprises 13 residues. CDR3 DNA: TGCGCCAGCAGCTTTGCCAGGGGCAATGAGCAGTTCTTC. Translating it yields CASSFARGNEQFF.

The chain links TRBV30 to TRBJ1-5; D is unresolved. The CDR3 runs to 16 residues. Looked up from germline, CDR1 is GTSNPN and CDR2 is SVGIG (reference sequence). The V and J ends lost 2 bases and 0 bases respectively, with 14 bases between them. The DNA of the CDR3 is TGTGCCTGGAGTTACCGCGGAGGATATAGCAATCAGCCCCAGCATTTT. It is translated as CAWSYRGGYSNQPQHF.

CDR3 coding DNA: TGTGCCAGCAGCAGGACAGGGGAAAACATTCAGTACTTC. Its translation: CASSRTGENIQYF. The chain is built from TRBV7-9 and TRBJ2-4; TRBD1 aligns across 9 bases. The germline CDR1 and CDR2 sequences are SEHNR and FQNEAQ (reference sequence). The V gene end was trimmed by 5 bases and the J gene end by 5 bases; junction bases not matched to a gene: 1. CDR3 length: 13 residues.

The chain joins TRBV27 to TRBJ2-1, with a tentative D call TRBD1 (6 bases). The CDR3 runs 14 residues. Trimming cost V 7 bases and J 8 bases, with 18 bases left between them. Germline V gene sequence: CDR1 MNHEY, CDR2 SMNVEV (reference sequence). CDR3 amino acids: CASTLGGRLDEQFF. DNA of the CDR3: TGTGCCAGCACCCTAGGGGGTAGACTGGATGAGCAGTTCTTC.

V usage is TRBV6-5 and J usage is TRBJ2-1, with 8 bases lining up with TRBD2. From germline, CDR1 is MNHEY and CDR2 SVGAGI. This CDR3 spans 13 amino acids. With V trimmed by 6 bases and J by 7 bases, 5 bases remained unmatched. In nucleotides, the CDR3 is TGTGCCAGCAGAACACTAGCGGTGAATGAGCAGTTCTTC. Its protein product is CASRTLAVNEQFF.

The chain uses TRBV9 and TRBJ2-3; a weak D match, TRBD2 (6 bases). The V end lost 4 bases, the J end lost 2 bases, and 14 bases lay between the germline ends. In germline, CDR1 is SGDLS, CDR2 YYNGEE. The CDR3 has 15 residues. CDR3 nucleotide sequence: TGTGCCAGCAGCCCCCGCGGGGAGGCCACAGATACGCAGTATTTT. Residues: CASSPRGEATDTQYF. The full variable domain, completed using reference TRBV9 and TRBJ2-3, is DSGVTQTPKHLITATGQRVTLRCSPRSGDLSVYWYQQSLDQGLQFLIQYYNGEERAKGNILERFSAQQFPDLHSELNLSSLELGDSALYFCASSPRGEATDTQYFGPGTRLTVL.

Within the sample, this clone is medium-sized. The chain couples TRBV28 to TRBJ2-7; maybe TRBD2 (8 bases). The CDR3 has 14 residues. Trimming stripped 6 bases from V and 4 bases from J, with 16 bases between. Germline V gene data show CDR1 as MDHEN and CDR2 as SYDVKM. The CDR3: CASSDREGAYEQYF. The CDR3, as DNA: TGTGCCAGCAGCGACCGGGAGGGGGCATACGAGCAGTACTTC. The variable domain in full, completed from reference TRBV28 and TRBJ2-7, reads DVKVTQSSRYLVKRTGEKVFLECVQDMDHENMFWYRQDPGLGLRLIYFSYDVKMKEKGDIPEGYSVSREKKERFSLILESASTNQTSMYLCASSDREGAYEQYFGPGTRLTVT.

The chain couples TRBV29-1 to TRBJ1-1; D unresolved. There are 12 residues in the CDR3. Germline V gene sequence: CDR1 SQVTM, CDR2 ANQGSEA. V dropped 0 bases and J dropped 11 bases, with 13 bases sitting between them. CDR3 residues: CSVEDSRVEAFF. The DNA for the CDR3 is TGCAGCGTTGAAGATAGTAGGGTAGAGGCTTTCTTT.

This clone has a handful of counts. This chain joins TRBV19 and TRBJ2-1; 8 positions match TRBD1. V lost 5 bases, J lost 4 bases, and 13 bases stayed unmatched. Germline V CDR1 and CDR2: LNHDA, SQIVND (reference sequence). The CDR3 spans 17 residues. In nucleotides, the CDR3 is TGTGCCAGTAGTCCCCCCCCCGGACAGGGAGGATACAATGAGCAGTTCTTC. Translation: CASSPPPGQGGYNEQFF.

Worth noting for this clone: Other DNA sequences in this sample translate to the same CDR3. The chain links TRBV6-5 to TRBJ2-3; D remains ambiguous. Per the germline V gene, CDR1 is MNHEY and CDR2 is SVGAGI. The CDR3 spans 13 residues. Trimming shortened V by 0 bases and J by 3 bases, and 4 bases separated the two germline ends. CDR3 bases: TGTGCCAGCAGTTACTCGGTTACAGATACGCAGTATTTT. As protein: CASSYSVTDTQYF.